The sequence of this T cell receptor (beta chain) was determined in a study of identical twins. Regarding the study as a whole: It was out-of-frame TCR alpha sharing in monozygotic twins that models underestimated. Memory repertoires showed no such pattern, whereas abundant cord blood beta clonotypes carried fewer insertions. Cross-sectional statistics underpinned the conclusions; the same donors were not followed.

In every case, the donor was a healthy Caucasian. The CDR3 covers 16 residues. CDR1 SNHLY and CDR2 FYNNEI come from the germline V gene. V shed 5 bases and J 2 bases; nucleotides not matched to a gene: 8. This clonotype showed up many times. Its target is unknown. In TCRdb, the 5' RACE reads were re-called with MiXCR into one record per CDR3 protein. This table holds about 280,000 distinct CDR3 sequences, approximately 8.5% found once. These data are also associated with another study on yellow fever vaccine responses in identical twins.

The V gene is TRBV2, the J gene TRBJ2-1, with 8 bases aligning to TRBD2. Sequenced input: memory (CD45RO+) T cells sorted from blood. The origin of this receptor is a woman under 30 in good health. This CDR3 is CASSRTGTSPYNEQFF. Here the CDR3 DNA reads TGTGCCAGCAGTCGGACCGGGACTAGTCCCTACAATGAGCAGTTCTTC.